This T cell receptor (beta chain) emerged from a study of OX40 agonist ivuxolimab in advanced cancers. Data came from immunoSEQ multiplex PCR; TCRdb stores just in-frame clones and leaves some out. The profile shows 60,000 to 75,000 clones, 75% to 85% of them singletons. CDR1 and CDR2 (germline): SGHRS, YFSETQ. V lost 0 bases and J lost 0, with 10 bases in between. This CDR3 contains 16 residues. This clone was found a few times. The TCR originated in an adult with an advanced solid tumor such as melanoma, head and neck, liver or kidney cancer. V usage is TRBV5-1 and J usage is TRBJ2-1, with D tentatively TRBD1 (6 bases). The input for sequencing was CD4+ or CD8+ T cells sorted from blood, taken in a trial of the OX40 agonist ivuxolimab. CDR3 amino acids: CASSLGDIYSYNEQFF. CDR3 DNA sequence: TGCGCCAGCAGCTTGGGGGACATATACTCCTACAATGAGCAGTTCTTC.